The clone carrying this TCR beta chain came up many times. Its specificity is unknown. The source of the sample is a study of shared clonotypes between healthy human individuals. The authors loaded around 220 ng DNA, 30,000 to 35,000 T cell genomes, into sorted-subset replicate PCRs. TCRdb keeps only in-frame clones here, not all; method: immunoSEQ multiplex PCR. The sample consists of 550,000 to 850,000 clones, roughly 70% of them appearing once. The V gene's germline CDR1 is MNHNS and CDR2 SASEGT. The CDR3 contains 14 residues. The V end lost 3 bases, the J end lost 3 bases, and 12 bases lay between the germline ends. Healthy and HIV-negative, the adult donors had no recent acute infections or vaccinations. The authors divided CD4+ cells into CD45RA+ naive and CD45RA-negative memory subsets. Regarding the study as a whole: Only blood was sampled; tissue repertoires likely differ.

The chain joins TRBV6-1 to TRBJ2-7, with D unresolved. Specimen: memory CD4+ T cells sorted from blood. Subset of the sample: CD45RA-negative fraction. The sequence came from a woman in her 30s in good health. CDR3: CASSDGLLNYEQYF. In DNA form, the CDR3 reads TGTGCCAGCAGTGACGGGCTACTTAACTACGAGCAGTACTTC.